This entry describes one TCR beta chain. At the survey level, the v3.0 immunoSEQ assay was run. The table came from immunoSEQ multiplex PCR; TCRdb's copy has only in-frame clones and leaves some out. The repertoire holds some 10,000 clones, with around four fifths as singletons. In germline, CDR1 is SGHTA, CDR2 FQGNSA. The CDR3 extends over 18 amino acids. J was trimmed by 4 bases and V by 0 bases; bases with no gene match: 8. Before they underwent DNA extraction, samples held about 1-10 million cryopreserved PBMC. The data are from a study of long-term antiretroviral therapy in people with HIV. Source: unsorted PBMCs, taken 0.7 years after starting antiretroviral therapy. The chain carries TRBV7-2 and TRBJ2-7; 14 nucleotides line up with TRBD2. This sequence was found in a man in his forties with HIV. CDR3: CASSLAAGLAGEGYEQYF. The CDR3 DNA is TGTGCCAGCAGCTTAGCCGCGGGACTAGCGGGAGAGGGGTACGAGCAGTACTTC. Combining the CDR3 with reference TRBV7-2 and TRBJ2-7 gives the whole variable domain GAGVSQSPSNKVTEKGKDVELRCDPISGHTALYWYRQSLGQGLEFLIYFQGNSAPDKSGLPSDRFSAERTGGSVSTLTIQRTQQEDSAVYLCASSLAAGLAGEGYEQYFGPGTRLTVT.